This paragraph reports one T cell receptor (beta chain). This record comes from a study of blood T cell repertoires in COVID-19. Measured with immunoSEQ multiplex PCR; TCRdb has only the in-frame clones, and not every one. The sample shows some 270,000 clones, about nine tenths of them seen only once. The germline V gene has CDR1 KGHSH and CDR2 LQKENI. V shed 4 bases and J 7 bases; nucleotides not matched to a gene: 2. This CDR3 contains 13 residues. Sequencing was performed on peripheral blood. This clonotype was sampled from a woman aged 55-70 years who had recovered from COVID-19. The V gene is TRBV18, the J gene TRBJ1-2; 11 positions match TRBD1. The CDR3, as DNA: TGTGCCAGCTCACTCGGGACAGGGGGTGGCTACACCTTC. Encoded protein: CASSLGTGGGYTF.